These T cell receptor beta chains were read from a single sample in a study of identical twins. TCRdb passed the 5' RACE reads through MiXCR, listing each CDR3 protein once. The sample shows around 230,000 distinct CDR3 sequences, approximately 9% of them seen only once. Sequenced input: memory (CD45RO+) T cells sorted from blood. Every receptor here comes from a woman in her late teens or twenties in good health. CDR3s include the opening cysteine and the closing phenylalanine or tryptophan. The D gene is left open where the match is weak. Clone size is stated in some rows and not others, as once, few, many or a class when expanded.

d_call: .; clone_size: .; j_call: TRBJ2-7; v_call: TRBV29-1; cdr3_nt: TGCAGCGTTGAAGCCTACTACGAGCAGTACTTC; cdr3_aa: CSVEAYYEQYF
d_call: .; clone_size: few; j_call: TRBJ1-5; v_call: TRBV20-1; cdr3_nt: TGCAGTGCTAGGCCCAGGTATAGCAATCAGCCCCAGCATTTT; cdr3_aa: CSARPRYSNQPQHF
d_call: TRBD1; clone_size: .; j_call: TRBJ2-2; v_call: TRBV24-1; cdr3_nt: TGTGCCACCAGTGAACAGGGGGCAAAATCCGGGGAGCTGTTTTTT; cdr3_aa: CATSEQGAKSGELFF
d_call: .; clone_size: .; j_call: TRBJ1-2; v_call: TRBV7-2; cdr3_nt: TGTGCCAGCAGCTTAGGAATAGGGGAACACTATGGCTACACCTTC; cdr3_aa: CASSLGIGEHYGYTF
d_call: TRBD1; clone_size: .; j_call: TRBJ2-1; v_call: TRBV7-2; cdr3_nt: TGTGCCAGCAGCTCAGTGGGACAGGGGGGTTACAATGAGCAGTTCTTC; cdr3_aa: CASSSVGQGGYNEQFF
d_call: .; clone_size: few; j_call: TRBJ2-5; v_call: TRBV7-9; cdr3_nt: TGTGCCAGCAGCTGGGGCATACAGAAGCAAGACTTC; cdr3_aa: CASSWGIQKQDF
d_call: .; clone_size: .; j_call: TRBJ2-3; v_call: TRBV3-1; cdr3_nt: TGTGCCAGCAGCCAGTTCCAGCGGAGGGTCACAGATACGCAGTATTTT; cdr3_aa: CASSQFQRRVTDTQYF
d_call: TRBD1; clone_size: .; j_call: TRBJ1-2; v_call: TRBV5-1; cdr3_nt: TGCGCCAGCAGCTTGGCCCCCTCGACAGGGAACTATGGCTACACCTTC; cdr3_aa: CASSLAPSTGNYGYTF
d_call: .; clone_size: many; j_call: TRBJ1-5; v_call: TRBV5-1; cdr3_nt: TGCGCCAGCAGCCAGGAGGGAGATGGCCAGCCCCAGCATTTT; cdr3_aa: CASSQEGDGQPQHF
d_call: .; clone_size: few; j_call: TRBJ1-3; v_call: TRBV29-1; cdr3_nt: TGCAGCGTTGAACCGGGGGCAGCTGGAAACACCATATATTTT; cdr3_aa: CSVEPGAAGNTIYF
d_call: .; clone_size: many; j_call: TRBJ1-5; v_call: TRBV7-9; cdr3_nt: TGTGCCAGCAGCCTATCAACAGGGAATCAGCCCCAGCATTTT; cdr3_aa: CASSLSTGNQPQHF
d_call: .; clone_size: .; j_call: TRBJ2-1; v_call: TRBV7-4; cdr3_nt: TGTGCCAGCAGCTTAAAACTAGCCGCAAGAAATGAGCAGTTCTTC; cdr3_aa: CASSLKLAARNEQFF
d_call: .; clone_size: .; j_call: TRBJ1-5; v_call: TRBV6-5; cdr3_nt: TGTGCCAGCAAGGGCCTCAGTCAGCCCCAGCATTTT; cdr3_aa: CASKGLSQPQHF
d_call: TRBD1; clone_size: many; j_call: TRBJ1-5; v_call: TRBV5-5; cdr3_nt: TGTGCCAGCAGCTTGGCGGGACAGGGGGGCAATCAGCCCCAGCATTTT; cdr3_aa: CASSLAGQGGNQPQHF
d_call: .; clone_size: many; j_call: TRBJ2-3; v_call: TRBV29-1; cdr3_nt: TGCAGCGTTGACAGCACAGATACGCAGTATTTT; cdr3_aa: CSVDSTDTQYF
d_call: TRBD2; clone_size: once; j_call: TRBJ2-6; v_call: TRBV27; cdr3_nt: TGTGCCAGCAGTTGGGTAGCGGGAGGTGGAGGGGCCAACGTCCTGACTTTC; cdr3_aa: CASSWVAGGGGANVLTF
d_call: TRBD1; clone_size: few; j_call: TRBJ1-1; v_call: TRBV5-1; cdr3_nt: TGCGCCAGCACGCAGGGACAGGTTGGTACTGAAGCTTTCTTT; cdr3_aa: CASTQGQVGTEAFF
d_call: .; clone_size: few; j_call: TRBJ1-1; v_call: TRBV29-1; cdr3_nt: TGCAGCGTTGATTACCAAGGAGACACTGAAGCTTTCTTT; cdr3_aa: CSVDYQGDTEAFF
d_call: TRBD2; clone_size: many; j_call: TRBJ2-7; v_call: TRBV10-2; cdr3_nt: TGCGCCAGCAGGGGACTAGCGGGAAGCGAGCAGTACTTC; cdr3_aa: CASRGLAGSEQYF
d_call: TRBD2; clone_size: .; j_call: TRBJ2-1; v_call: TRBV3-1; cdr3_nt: TGTGCCAGCAGCCAAGTAAGCGGGGGGCCGGGTAATGAGCAGTTCTTC; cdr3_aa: CASSQVSGGPGNEQFF
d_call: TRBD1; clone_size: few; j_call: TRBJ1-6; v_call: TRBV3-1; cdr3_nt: TGTGCCAGCAGCCAAGGCCCCAGGGGGCTAGGCTCACCCCTCCACTTT; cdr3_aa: CASSQGPRGLGSPLHF
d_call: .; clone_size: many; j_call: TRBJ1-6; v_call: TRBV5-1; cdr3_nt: TGCGCCAGCAGCTTATCCGTCGGCAATTCACCCCTCCACTTT; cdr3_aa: CASSLSVGNSPLHF
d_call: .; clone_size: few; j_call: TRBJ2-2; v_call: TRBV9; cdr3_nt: TGTGCCAGCAGCCAGGGGGGAGACCCGAACACCGGGGAGCTGTTTTTT; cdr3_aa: CASSQGGDPNTGELFF
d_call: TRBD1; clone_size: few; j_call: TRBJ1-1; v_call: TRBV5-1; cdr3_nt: TGCGCCAGCAGCTACGGACAGGGGAAGACTGAAGCTTTCTTT; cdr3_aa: CASSYGQGKTEAFF
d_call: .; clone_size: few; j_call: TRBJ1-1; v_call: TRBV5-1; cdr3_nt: TGCGCCAGCAGCTTGGACGGGGTGAACACTGAAGCTTTCTTT; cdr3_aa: CASSLDGVNTEAFF
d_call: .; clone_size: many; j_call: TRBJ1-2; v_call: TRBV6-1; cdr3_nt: TGTGCCAGCAGTGAAAGGGCAGTAGATGGCTACACCTTC; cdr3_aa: CASSERAVDGYTF
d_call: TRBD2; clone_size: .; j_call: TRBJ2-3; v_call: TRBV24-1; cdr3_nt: TGTGCCACCAGTGACTCAGGACTAGCGGGACATACGCAGTATTTT; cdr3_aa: CATSDSGLAGHTQYF
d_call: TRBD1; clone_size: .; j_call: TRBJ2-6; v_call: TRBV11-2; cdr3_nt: TGTGCCAGCAGCCTTTACCTCCAGGGGGCTGGGGCCAACGTCCTGACTTTC; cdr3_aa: CASSLYLQGAGANVLTF
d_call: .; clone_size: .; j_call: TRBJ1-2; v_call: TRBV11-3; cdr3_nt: TGTGCCAGCAGCTTAGATCTTACGGATTATGGCTACACCTTC; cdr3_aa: CASSLDLTDYGYTF
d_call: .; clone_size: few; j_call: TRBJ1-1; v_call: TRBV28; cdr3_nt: TGTGCCAGCAGTTTAGGTCTCAACCGGGCTTTCTTT; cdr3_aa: CASSLGLNRAFF
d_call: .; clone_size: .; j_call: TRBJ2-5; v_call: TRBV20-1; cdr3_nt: TGCAGTGCCAAAATTGTACAGAAACTCTGGGGCGAGACCCAGTACTTC; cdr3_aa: CSAKIVQKLWGETQYF
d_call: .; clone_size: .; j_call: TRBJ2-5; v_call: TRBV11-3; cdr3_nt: TGTGCCAGCAACCACATTGGGGTCCAAGAGACCCAGTACTTC; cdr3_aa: CASNHIGVQETQYF
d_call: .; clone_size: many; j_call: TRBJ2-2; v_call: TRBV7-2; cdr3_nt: TGTGCCAGCAGCTTACGAAACACCGGGGAGCTGTTTTTT; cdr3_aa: CASSLRNTGELFF
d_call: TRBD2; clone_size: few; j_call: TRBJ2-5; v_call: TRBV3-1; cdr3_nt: TGTGCCAGCCGACTAGCGGGGGGAGAGACCCAGTACTTC; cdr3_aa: CASRLAGGETQYF
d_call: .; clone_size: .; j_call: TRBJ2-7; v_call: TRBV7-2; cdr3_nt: TGTGCCAGCAGCTTAAACAATTTCTACGAGCAGTACTTC; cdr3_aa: CASSLNNFYEQYF
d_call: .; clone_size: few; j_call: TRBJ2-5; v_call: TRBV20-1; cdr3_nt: TGCAGTGCAAAGGACTACGGAGAGACCCAGTACTTC; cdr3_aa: CSAKDYGETQYF
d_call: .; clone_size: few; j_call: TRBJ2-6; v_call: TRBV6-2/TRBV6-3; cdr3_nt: TGTGCCAGCAGTTACAGCACGGTTTCTGGGGCCAACGTCCTGACTTTC; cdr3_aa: CASSYSTVSGANVLTF
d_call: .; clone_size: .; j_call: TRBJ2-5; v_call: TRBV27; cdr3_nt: TGTGCCAGCAGTCTCACGGGTTCTCAAGAGACCCAGTACTTC; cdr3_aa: CASSLTGSQETQYF
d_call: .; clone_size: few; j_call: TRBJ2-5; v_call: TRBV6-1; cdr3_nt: TGTGCCAGCAGTCCTGGGGACTTTGAGACCCAGTACTTC; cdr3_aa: CASSPGDFETQYF
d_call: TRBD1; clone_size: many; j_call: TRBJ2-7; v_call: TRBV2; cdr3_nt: TGTGCCAGCAGTTATGGACAGGGGTTCCCCTACGAGCAGTACTTC; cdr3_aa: CASSYGQGFPYEQYF
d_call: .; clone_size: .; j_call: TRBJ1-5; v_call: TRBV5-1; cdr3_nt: TGCGCCAGCAGCCCCGGTTGGGGGGGCAATCAGCCCCAGCATTTT; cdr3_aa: CASSPGWGGNQPQHF
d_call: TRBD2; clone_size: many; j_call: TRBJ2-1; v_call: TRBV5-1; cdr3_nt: TGCGCCAGCAGCTCGGATAGCGGGAGGGCCGGCAATGAGCAGTTCTTC; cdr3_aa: CASSSDSGRAGNEQFF
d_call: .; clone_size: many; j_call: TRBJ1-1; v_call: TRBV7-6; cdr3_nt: TGTGCCAGCAGCCGAGGAAAGATAATGAACACTGAAGCTTTCTTT; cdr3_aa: CASSRGKIMNTEAFF
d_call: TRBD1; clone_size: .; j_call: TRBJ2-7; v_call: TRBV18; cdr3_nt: TGTGCCAGCTCACCGGGACAGGGTACCGAGCAGTACTTC; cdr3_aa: CASSPGQGTEQYF
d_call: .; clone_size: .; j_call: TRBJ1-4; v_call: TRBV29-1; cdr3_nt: TGCAGCGTTGGGCAAACGAAAGACGAACTGTTTTTT; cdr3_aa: CSVGQTKDELFF
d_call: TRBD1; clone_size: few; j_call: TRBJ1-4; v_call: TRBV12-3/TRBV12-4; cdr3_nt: TGTGCCAGCAGTGACAGGGGATTCGAAAAACTGTTTTTT; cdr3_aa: CASSDRGFEKLFF
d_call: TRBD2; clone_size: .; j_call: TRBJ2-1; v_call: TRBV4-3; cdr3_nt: TGCGCCAGCAGCCAGGGACTAGCGGGAGATCTAGGGAAGCACAATGAGCAGTTCTTC; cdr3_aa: CASSQGLAGDLGKHNEQFF
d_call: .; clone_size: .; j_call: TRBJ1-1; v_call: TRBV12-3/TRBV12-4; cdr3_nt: TGTGCCAGCACCCCTTATCGGAACACTGAAGCTTTCTTT; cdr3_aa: CASTPYRNTEAFF
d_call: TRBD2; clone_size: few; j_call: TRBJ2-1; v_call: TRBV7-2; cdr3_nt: TGTGCCAGCAGGGGACTAGCGGTCGACAATGAGCAGTTCTTC; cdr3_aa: CASRGLAVDNEQFF
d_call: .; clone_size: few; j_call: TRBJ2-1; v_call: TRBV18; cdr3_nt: TGTGCCAGCTCACCAAGGAGTCGGGGGGCGGGTGAGCAGTTCTTC; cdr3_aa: CASSPRSRGAGEQFF
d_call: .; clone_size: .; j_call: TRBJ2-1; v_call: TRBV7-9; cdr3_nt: TGTGCCAGCAGCTTATCCCATAGCGTAGAGTTCTTC; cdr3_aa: CASSLSHSVEFF
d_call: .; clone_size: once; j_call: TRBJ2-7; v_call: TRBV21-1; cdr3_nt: TGTGCCAGCAGCGGTCGGACAGGGTGTCGTCGGGAGCAGTACTTC; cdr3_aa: CASSGRTGCRREQYF
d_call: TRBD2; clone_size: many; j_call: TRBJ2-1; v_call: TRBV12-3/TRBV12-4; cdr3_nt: TGTGCCAGCAGTTTTAGCGGGACTAGCGGGGACGGTGCCTACAATGAGCAGTTCTTC; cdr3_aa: CASSFSGTSGDGAYNEQFF
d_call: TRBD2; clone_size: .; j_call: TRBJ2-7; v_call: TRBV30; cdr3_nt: TGTGCCTGGAACAGACTAGCGGGAGCCGCTAGCGAGCAGTACTTC; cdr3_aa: CAWNRLAGAASEQYF
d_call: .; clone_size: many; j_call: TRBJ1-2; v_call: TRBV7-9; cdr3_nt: TGTGCCAGCACCCGATTGCAGTTATATGGCTACACCTTC; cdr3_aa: CASTRLQLYGYTF